This record looks at one T cell receptor (beta chain) sequence and its context. Antigen unknown. The authors cocultured the mixed lymphocyte reaction cells at 37 degrees C for about six days. The sample is drawn from a study of siplizumab effects on memory and regulatory T cells. V gave up 6 bases and J gave up 4 bases, with 18 bases separating them. The V gene's germline CDR1 is LNHDA and CDR2 SQIVND (reference sequence). The CDR3 totals 15 residues. The study, taken as a whole, reports: Proliferating clones, CD4+ or CD8+, lacked an assignable naive or memory phenotype in roughly 75-95% of cases. Greater diversity than memory cells seemed evident in naive T cells, which also appeared to be major alloresponse contributors.

Data came from immunoSEQ multiplex PCR; TCRdb stores just in-frame clones and leaves some out. This table has about 13,000 clones, about 50% appearing once. This clonotype was sampled from a human donor in good health; the cells came from an allogeneic mixed lymphocyte reaction. The rearrangement uses TRBV19 and TRBJ1-2; TRBD1 is a possible D gene (6 bases). Sequences were obtained from CFSE-low (dividing) CD4+ T cells sorted from an allogeneic mixed lymphocyte reaction. The DNA for the CDR3 is TGTGCCAGTAGACAGACAGGACCGGGTCGCTATGGCTACACCTTC. It specifies CASRQTGPGRYGYTF.